The rows below give T cell receptor beta chains drawn from one sample of a study of OX40 agonist ivuxolimab in advanced cancers. Profiling relied on immunoSEQ multiplex PCR, and the TCRdb table lists in-frame clones only, not all of them. The table lists tens of thousands of clones, around 73% of them singletons. Sequenced material: CD4+ or CD8+ T cells sorted from blood, taken in a trial of the OX40 agonist ivuxolimab. The receptor source for this set is an adult with an advanced solid tumor such as melanoma, head and neck, liver or kidney cancer. Both conserved end residues are part of each CDR3. Not every row has a clone size; where given, it reads once, few, many or a size class.

V gene,CDR3 length,clone size,J gene,CDR3 protein
TRBV5-4,13,few,TRBJ1-2,CASRTGTALGYTF
TRBV9,15,.,TRBJ2-6,CASSVWGSGANVLTF
TRBV28,16,.,TRBJ2-5,CASLLIRTGAKETQYF
TRBV27,17,once,TRBJ2-3,CASSLSRGMGVADTQYF
TRBV7-5,12,.,TRBJ2-2,CASRTDPGELFF
TRBV7-8,16,.,TRBJ2-7,CASSFGNLGGDYEQYF
TRBV5-5,14,.,TRBJ2-7,CASSKKDGDGEQYF
TRBV9,18,.,TRBJ2-3,CASSVEGTSGGPGDTQYF
TRBV27,14,.,TRBJ2-1,CASSIAGDYNEQFF
TRBV14,15,.,TRBJ2-1,CASSHVGEPYNEQFF
TRBV7-9,16,.,TRBJ2-1,CASSSLRARQYNEQFF
TRBV11-2,18,.,TRBJ2-2,CASSFGTGGILNTGELFF
TRBV2,15,.,TRBJ2-5,CASSARDTYQETQYF
TRBV27,12,.,TRBJ2-7,CASSDDSDEQYF
TRBV11-2,14,.,TRBJ2-3,CASSFGGRADTQYF
TRBV7-2,12,.,.,CASSFGDYEQYF
TRBV11-3,13,.,TRBJ2-2,CASSGDDTGELFF
TRBV7-9,15,.,TRBJ2-3,CASSLVQAGTDTQYF
TRBV18,18,.,TRBJ2-5,CASSPGTSGERDQETQYF
TRBV7-9,13,.,TRBJ2-7,CASSFQGNYEQYF
TRBV7-2,17,.,TRBJ2-5,CASSPPGLAGGRETQYF
TRBV19,17,.,TRBJ1-6,CASSPRTLSSYNSPLHF
TRBV7-9,15,.,TRBJ1-2,CASRDPGQGAYGYTF
TRBV7-9,13,few,TRBJ1-1,CASGRVLDTEAFF
TRBV5-6,13,.,TRBJ2-7,CASSRGGANEQYF
TRBV5-8,14,.,TRBJ1-1,CASSLEGRRTEAFF
TRBV5-6,14,.,TRBJ1-2,CASSLSHRFYGYTF
TRBV6-5,15,.,TRBJ1-4,CASSYWGREDEKLFF
TRBV9,17,.,TRBJ2-7,CASSVAGGTGGSYEQYF
TRBV7-6,13,.,TRBJ1-1,CASSLTKGTEAFF
TRBV7-2,15,.,TRBJ2-2,CASSLAGGGTGELFF
TRBV11-2,14,.,TRBJ2-1,CASSFEPGGNEQFF
TRBV7-8,18,.,TRBJ2-7,CASSLEAGVRVTPYEQYF
TRBV7-6,15,.,TRBJ2-7,CASRLGLHTAYEQYF
TRBV5-1,14,few,TRBJ1-5,CASSLAGNHQPQHF
TRBV7-2,14,.,TRBJ2-1,CASSLVGLYNEQFF
TRBV7-9,17,.,TRBJ1-5,CASSLEYGTGVSQPQHF
TRBV28,13,.,TRBJ2-1,CASSLSQTAEQFF
TRBV5-1,12,.,TRBJ2-6,CASSLGANVLTF
TRBV6-1,15,few,TRBJ2-7,CASNSPGQGAYEQYF
TRBV6-6,15,few,TRBJ1-2,CASSYSRGRDYGYTF